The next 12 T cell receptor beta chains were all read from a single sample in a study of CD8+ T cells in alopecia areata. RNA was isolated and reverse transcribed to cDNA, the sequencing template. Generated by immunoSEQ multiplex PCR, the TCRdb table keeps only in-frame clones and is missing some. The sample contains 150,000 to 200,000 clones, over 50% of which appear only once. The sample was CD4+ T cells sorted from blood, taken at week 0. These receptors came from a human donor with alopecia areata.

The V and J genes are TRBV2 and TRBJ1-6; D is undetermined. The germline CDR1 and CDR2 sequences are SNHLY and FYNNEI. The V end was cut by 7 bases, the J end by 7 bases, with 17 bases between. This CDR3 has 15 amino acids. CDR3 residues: CASTRSGRKNSPLHF. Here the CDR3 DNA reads TGTGCCAGCACACGAAGCGGGAGGAAGAATTCACCCCTCCACTTT.

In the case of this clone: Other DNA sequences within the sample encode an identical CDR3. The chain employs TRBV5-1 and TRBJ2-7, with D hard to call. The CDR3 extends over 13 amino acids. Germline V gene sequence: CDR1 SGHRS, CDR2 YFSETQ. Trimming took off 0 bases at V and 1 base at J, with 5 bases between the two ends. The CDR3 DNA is TGCGCCAGCAGCTTGGCCGGTTCCTACGAGCAGTACTTC. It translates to CASSLAGSYEQYF.

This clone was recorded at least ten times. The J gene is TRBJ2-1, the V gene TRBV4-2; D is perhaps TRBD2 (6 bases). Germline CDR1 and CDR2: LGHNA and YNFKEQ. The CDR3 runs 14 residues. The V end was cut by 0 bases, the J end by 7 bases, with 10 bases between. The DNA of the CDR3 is TGTGCCAGCAGCCAAGATATCGGGGGTAATGAGCAGTTCTTC. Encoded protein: CASSQDIGGNEQFF.

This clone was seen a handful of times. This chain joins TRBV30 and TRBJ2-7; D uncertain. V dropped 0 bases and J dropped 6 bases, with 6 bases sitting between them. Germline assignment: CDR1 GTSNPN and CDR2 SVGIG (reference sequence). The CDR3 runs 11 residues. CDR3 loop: CAWSVRFEQYF. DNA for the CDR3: TGTGCCTGGAGTGTACGGTTCGAGCAGTACTTC.

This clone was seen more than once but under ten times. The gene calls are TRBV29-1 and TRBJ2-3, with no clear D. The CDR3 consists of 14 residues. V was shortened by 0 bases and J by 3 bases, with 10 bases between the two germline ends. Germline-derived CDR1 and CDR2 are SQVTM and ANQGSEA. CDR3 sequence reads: CSVEESTRTDTQYF. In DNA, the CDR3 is TGCAGCGTTGAAGAGAGTACGAGGACAGATACGCAGTATTTT.

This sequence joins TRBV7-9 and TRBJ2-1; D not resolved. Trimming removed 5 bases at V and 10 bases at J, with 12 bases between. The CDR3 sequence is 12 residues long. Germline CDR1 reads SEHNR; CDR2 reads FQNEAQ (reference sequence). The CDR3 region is CASSRGREEQFF. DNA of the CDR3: TGTGCCAGCAGCCGCGGACGTGAGGAGCAGTTCTTC.

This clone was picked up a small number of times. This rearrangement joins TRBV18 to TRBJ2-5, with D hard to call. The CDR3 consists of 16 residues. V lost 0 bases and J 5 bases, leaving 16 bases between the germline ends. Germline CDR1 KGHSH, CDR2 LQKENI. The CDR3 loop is CASSPPERALGETQYF. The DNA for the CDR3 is TGTGCCAGCTCACCACCGGAAAGGGCGCTTGGCGAGACCCAGTACTTC.

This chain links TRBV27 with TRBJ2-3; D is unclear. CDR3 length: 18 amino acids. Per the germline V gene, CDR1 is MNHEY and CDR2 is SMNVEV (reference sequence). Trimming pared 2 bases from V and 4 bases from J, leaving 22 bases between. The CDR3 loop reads CASSLVSVSATPPDTQYF. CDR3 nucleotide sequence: TGTGCCAGCAGTTTAGTTTCTGTGTCCGCAACCCCGCCAGATACGCAGTATTTT.

The CDR3 spells CASRGDGRGIQYF. CDR3 DNA: TGTGCCAGCAGAGGGGACGGTCGGGGCATTCAGTACTTC. The chain is built from TRBV2 and TRBJ2-4; D is possibly TRBD1 or TRBD2 (5 bases each). Germline V gene sequence: CDR1 SNHLY, CDR2 FYNNEI. The CDR3 runs to 13 residues. Trimming stripped 6 bases from V and 9 bases from J, with 15 bases between.

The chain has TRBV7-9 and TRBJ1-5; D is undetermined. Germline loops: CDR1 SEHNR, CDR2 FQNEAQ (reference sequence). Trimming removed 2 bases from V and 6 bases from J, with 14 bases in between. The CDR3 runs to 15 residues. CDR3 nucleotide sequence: TGTGCCAGCAGCTTAAATTCCGGGCCCGGTCAGCCCCAGCATTTT. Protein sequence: CASSLNSGPGQPQHF.

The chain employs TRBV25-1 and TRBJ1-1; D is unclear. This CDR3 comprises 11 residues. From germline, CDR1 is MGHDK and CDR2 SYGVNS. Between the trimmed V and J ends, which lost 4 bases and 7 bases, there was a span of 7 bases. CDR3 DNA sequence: TGTGCCAGCAGTGGAGGGTATGAAGCTTTCTTT. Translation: CASSGGYEAFF.

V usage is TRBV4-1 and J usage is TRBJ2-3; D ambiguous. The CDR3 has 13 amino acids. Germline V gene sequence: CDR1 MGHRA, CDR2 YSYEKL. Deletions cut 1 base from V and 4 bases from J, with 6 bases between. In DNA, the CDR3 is TGCGCCAGCAGCCAAGGACCAGCAGATACGCAGTATTTT. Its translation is CASSQGPADTQYF.